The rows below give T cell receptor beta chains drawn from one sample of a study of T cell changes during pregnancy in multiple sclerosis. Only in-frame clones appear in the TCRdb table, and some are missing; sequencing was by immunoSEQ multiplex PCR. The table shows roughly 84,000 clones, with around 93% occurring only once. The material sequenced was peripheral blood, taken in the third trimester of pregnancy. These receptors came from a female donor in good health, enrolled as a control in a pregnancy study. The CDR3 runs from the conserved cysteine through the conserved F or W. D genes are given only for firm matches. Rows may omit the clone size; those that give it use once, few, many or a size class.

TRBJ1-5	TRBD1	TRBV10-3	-	CATTDRGDQPQHF	TGTGCCACCACGGACAGGGGTGATCAGCCCCAGCATTTT
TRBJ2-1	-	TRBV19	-	CASSSFGTYNEQFF	TGTGCCAGTAGTTCATTCGGGACCTACAATGAGCAGTTCTTC
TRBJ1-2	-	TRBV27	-	CASSLTGSYGYTF	TGTGCCAGCAGTTTGACAGGCTCCTATGGCTACACCTTC
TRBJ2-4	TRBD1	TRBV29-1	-	CSARDSKNIQYF	TGCAGCGCTCGGGACAGCAAAAACATTCAGTACTTC
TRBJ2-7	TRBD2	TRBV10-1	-	CAGRYPGGPYEQYF	TGCGCGGGGCGCTACCCGGGAGGGCCCTACGAGCAGTACTTC
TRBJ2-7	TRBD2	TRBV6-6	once	CASSGGGRYEQYF	TGTGCCAGCTCGGGGGGGGGTCGGTACGAGCAGTACTTC
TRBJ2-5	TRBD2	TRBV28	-	CASSRTSGRAGKETQYF	TGTGCCAGCAGCCGGACTAGCGGGAGGGCGGGGAAGGAGACCCAGTACTTC
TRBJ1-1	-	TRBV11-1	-	CASSLGWGLNEAFF	TGTGCCAGCAGCTTAGGATGGGGGCTCAATGAAGCTTTCTTT
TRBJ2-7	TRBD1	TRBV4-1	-	CASSQRQGAGSSYEQYF	TGCGCCAGCAGCCAACGACAGGGGGCGGGTTCGTCCTACGAGCAGTACTTC
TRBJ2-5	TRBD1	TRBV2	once	CATPFRDRSGETQYF	TGTGCGACCCCCTTCCGGGACAGGTCTGGAGAGACCCAGTACTTC
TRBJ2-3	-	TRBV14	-	CASSKVGSIYTDTQYF	TGTGCCAGCAGCAAGGTGGGGAGTATCTACACAGATACGCAGTATTTT
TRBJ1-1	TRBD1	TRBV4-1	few	CASSQPTGGTEAFF	TGCGCCAGCAGCCAACCGACAGGGGGCACTGAAGCTTTCTTT
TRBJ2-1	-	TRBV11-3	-	CASSLGYAGHPEQFF	TGTGCCAGCAGCTTAGGGTATGCAGGGCATCCTGAGCAGTTCTTC
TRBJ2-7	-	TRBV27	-	CASSPGPRNEQYF	TGTGCCAGCAGCCCAGGGCCTAGGAACGAGCAGTACTTC
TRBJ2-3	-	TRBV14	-	CASSPFRASEAGDTQYF	TGTGCCAGCAGCCCTTTCCGAGCTAGCGAGGCGGGCGATACGCAGTATTTT
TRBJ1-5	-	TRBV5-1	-	CASSSSPGNQPQHF	TGCGCCAGCAGCTCATCCCCCGGGAATCAGCCCCAGCATTTT
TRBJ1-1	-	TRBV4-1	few	CASSPSVRGEAFF	TGCGCCAGCAGCCCATCTGTGAGAGGGGAAGCTTTCTTT
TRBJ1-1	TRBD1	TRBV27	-	CASRAGQANTEAFF	TGTGCCAGCAGGGCAGGACAGGCGAACACTGAAGCTTTCTTT
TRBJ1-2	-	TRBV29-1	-	CSVEQGIYGYTF	TGCAGCGTTGAACAGGGGATCTATGGCTACACCTTC
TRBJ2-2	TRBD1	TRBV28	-	CASRDGTGTNTGELFF	TGTGCCAGCAGAGACGGGACAGGGACTAACACCGGGGAGCTGTTTTTT
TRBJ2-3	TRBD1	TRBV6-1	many	CASSEAQGASTDTQYF	TGTGCCAGCAGTGAAGCGCAGGGGGCTAGCACAGATACGCAGTATTTT
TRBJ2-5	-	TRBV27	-	CASSFSGFGETQYF	TGTGCCAGCAGTTTTTCGGGATTCGGAGAGACCCAGTACTTC
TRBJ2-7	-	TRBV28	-	CASSSSVSSYEQYF	TGTGCCAGCAGCTCTAGCGTGAGCTCCTACGAGCAGTACTTC
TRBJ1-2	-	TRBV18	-	CASSPPGDNSYGYTF	TGTGCCAGCTCACCACCCGGGGACAATAGCTATGGCTACACCTTC
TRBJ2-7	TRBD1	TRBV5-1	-	CASSSPGQGYEQYF	TGCGCCAGCAGCTCCCCGGGACAGGGCTACGAGCAGTACTTC
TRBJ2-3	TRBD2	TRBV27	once	CASSASSGSADTQYF	TGTGCCAGCAGTGCCAGTAGCGGGAGCGCAGATACGCAGTATTTT
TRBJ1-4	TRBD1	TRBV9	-	CASSVGQGGEKLFF	TGTGCCAGCAGCGTAGGACAGGGAGGAGAAAAACTGTTTTTT
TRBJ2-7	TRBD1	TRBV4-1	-	CASSQGGGQGLYEQYF	TGCGCCAGCAGCCAAGGGGGCGGACAGGGCCTCTACGAGCAGTACTTC
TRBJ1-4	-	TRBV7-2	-	CASSDKGREKLFF	TGTGCCAGCAGCGACAAGGGGCGGGAAAAACTGTTTTTT
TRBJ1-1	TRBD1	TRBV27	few	CASSLGTGITEAFF	TGTGCCAGCAGTTTGGGGACAGGGATAACTGAAGCTTTCTTT
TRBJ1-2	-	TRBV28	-	CASSLFRTGRDGYTF	TGTGCCAGCAGTTTATTTAGAACAGGGCGGGATGGCTACACCTTC
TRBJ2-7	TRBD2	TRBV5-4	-	CASSLVASGKYEQYF	TGTGCCAGCAGCTTGGTGGCTAGCGGCAAATACGAGCAGTACTTC
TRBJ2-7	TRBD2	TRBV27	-	CASSLSSGGWDEQYF	TGTGCCAGCAGTTTATCGTCGGGAGGTTGGGACGAGCAGTACTTC
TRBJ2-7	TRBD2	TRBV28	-	CASSFLAGGSYEQYF	TGTGCCAGCAGTTTTTTAGCGGGGGGGTCCTACGAGCAGTACTTC
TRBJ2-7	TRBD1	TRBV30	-	CAWSWGTGGEQYF	TGTGCCTGGAGTTGGGGGACAGGAGGCGAGCAGTACTTC
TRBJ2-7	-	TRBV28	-	CASSFSSTRGSYEQYF	TGTGCCAGCAGTTTCTCTTCTACTAGGGGGTCCTACGAGCAGTACTTC
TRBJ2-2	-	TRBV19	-	CASSPWARGTGELFF	TGTGCCAGTAGTCCTTGGGCCCGGGGCACCGGGGAGCTGTTTTTT
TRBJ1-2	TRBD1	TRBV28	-	CASSLTGGGYTF	TGTGCCAGCAGTTTGACAGGGGGCGGCTACACCTTC
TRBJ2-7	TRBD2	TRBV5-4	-	CASRNGLAGNYEQYF	TGTGCCAGCAGAAACGGACTAGCAGGGAACTACGAGCAGTACTTC
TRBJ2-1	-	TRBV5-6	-	CASSPPAPGAYNEQFF	TGTGCCAGCAGCCCGCCGGCCCCAGGGGCCTACAATGAGCAGTTCTTC
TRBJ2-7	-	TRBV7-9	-	CASSLGVHTGSREQYF	TGTGCCAGCAGCTTAGGGGTACACACAGGGAGCCGCGAGCAGTACTTC